Listed here is a single T cell receptor beta chain. Antigen: not known. V lost 5 bases and J 4 bases, leaving 14 bases between the germline ends. Germline lookup yields CDR1 SEHNR and CDR2 FQNEAQ (reference sequence). The CDR3 is made up of 15 amino acids. The source of the sample is a study of CD8+CD57+ T cells in acquired aplastic anemia. Study overall: Sorted cells (CD4+ and CD8+) yielded DNA amounts that averaged roughly 3.5 ug. Whole-study results and caveats: Shared by patients and controls, some 29 CD8+ CDR3s were abundant in patients.

Researchers used genomic DNA as the template to profile TCR beta VDJ and CDR3. TCRdb used MiXCR to reprocess the reads, holding one entry per CDR3 protein. The table lists a few hundred thousand distinct CDR3 sequences, roughly 34% of them singletons. Patients who underwent sequencing had shown CD8+CD57+ cell expansion by flow cytometry. Every patient was diagnosed with severe acquired aplastic anemia. Sampling of blood occurred while the patients had still received no therapy. This sequence was found in a human donor with aplastic anemia. Sequencing input: sorted CD4+, CD8+, or CD8+CD57+ T cells (not recorded which) from PBMCs. The chain uses TRBV7-9 and TRBJ2-2; D is possibly TRBD1 (7 bases). Here the CDR3 DNA reads TGTGCCAGCAGCGCGGCGGGACAGCTCACCGGGGAGCTGTTTTTT. The encoded protein is CASSAAGQLTGELFF.